Presented here are 24 T cell receptor beta chains from one specimen sequenced in a study of cytomegalovirus exposure and HLA in healthy donors. PCR was performed using 60 Vbeta and 13 Jbeta primers. Measured with immunoSEQ multiplex PCR; TCRdb has only the in-frame clones, and not every one. The table records around 200,000 clones, over 60% of them present only once. The sequencing sample was made of PBMCs. These receptor sequences come from a male donor in good health and CMV-seronegative.

This clone has only one observation. The chain employs TRBV7-2 and TRBJ1-1, with 7 bases aligning to TRBD1. The V and J ends lost 5 bases and 4 bases, in that order; junction bases with no gene match: 13. The CDR3 is 16 amino acids. Per germline, CDR1 SGHTA and CDR2 FQGNSA. The CDR3 DNA follows: TGTGCCAGCAGCCCAGTCTCCGTGGGGACAGCCACTGAAGCTTTCTTT. Translating gives CASSPVSVGTATEAFF.

The chain's CDR3 is CASSVGTSGGTSGANVLTF. For the CDR3, the DNA is TGTGCCAGCAGCGTCGGGACTAGCGGGGGGACCTCTGGGGCCAACGTCCTGACTTTC. V is TRBV9 and J is TRBJ2-6; 15 bases fit TRBD2. V shed 2 bases, J shed 0 bases, and the junction held 3 bases outside the gene matches. Germline V lookup: CDR1 SGDLS, CDR2 YYNGEE. The CDR3 extends over 19 amino acids.

The gene calls are TRBV19 and TRBJ1-1; weak D call: TRBD1 (5 bases). CDR1 is LNHDA and CDR2 is SQIVND in the germline V gene (reference sequence). V was pared by 4 bases and J by 4 bases, with 13 bases between. The CDR3 is made up of 14 amino acids. The CDR3 bases are TGTGCCAGTAGTAGGAGGGGACTGGGCACTGAAGCTTTCTTT. Amino acids: CASSRRGLGTEAFF.

The J gene is TRBJ1-1, the V gene TRBV2, with no clear D. The CDR3 has 11 residues. Germline-derived CDR1 and CDR2 are SNHLY and FYNNEI. Trimming stripped 4 bases from V and 11 bases from J, with 11 bases between. DNA of the CDR3: TGTGCCAGCAGTGGCAATTTCGGGGCTTTCTTT. Its protein product is CASSGNFGAFF.

V is TRBV5-4 and J is TRBJ1-5, with D perhaps matching TRBD1 (5 bases). Germline lookup yields CDR1 SGHNT and CDR2 YYREEE (reference sequence). CDR3 length: 16 amino acids. Trimming stripped 3 bases from V and 1 base from J, with 14 bases between. In DNA form, the CDR3 reads TGTGCCAGCAGCTGGGGGGGTTTGGGAAGCAATCAGCCCCAGCATTTT. Translation: CASSWGGLGSNQPQHF.

This chain links TRBV6-1 with TRBJ2-3; 8 bases line up with TRBD1. V lost 4 bases and J lost 2; bases outside the gene matches: 8. This CDR3 region has 16 residues. The germline CDR1 and CDR2 sequences are MNHNS and SASEGT. The CDR3 DNA follows: TGTGCCAGCAGTGCCAGGGACAGGATTCTCACAGATACGCAGTATTTT. This encodes CASSARDRILTDTQYF.

The V gene is TRBV27, the J gene TRBJ2-2; D remains ambiguous. Deletions cut 5 bases from V and 7 bases from J, with 11 bases between. From germline, CDR1 is MNHEY and CDR2 SMNVEV (reference sequence). This CDR3 is 13 amino acids long. The CDR3 region is CASSPNGHGELFF. The CDR3 DNA sequence: TGTGCCAGCAGTCCCAACGGTCACGGGGAGCTGTTTTTT.

The chain links TRBV12-5 to TRBJ1-2, with D unresolved. CDR3 length: 13 residues. Germline CDR1 and CDR2: LGHNT and FRNRAP. V dropped 6 bases and J dropped 8 bases, with 16 bases sitting between them. The CDR3 reads CASGPQPRGGYTF. Written as DNA, the CDR3 is TGTGCTAGTGGGCCTCAGCCCCGGGGAGGCTACACCTTC. Looking up the rest from reference TRBV12-5 and TRBJ1-2 gives the full variable domain: DARVTQTPRHKVTEMGQEVTMRCQPILGHNTVFWYRQTMMQGLELLAYFRNRAPLDDSGMPKDRFSAEMPDATLATLKIQPSEPRDSAVYFCASGPQPRGGYTFGSGTRLTVV.

The V and J genes are TRBV11-2 and TRBJ1-4, with D possibly matching TRBD1 (6 bases). Trimming shortened V by 5 bases and J by 4 bases, and 14 bases separated the two germline ends. There are 15 residues in the CDR3. Germline CDR1 SGHAT, CDR2 FQNNGV. Written as DNA, the CDR3 is TGTGCCAGCAGCCCAGGGGCCTTTCTTAATGAAAAACTGTTTTTT. Amino acids: CASSPGAFLNEKLFF.

This clone was observed a few times. The chain is built from TRBV19 and TRBJ2-7; maybe TRBD2 (6 bases). The CDR3 loop spans 14 amino acids. Trimming left V 6 bases short and J 0 bases short, with 12 bases between. CDR1 LNHDA and CDR2 SQIVND come from the germline V gene (reference sequence). CDR3 protein: CASRRDLISYEQYF. In nucleotides, the CDR3 is TGTGCCAGTAGGCGGGACCTAATCTCCTACGAGCAGTACTTC.

The chain recombines TRBV4-1 with TRBJ2-1; D unresolved. Germline-derived CDR1 and CDR2 are MGHRA and YSYEKL. Deletions cut 1 base from V and 4 bases from J, with 5 bases between. There are 13 residues in the CDR3. CDR3 residues: CASSQGPYNEQFF. As DNA, the CDR3 is TGCGCCAGCAGCCAAGGGCCGTACAATGAGCAGTTCTTC.

DNA of the CDR3: TGTGCCTGGAGTACAGGGCGGACTAACTATGGCTACACCTTC. Translated: CAWSTGRTNYGYTF. This chain joins TRBV30 and TRBJ1-2; D is perhaps TRBD1 (6 bases). The CDR3 totals 14 residues. Germline CDR1 GTSNPN, CDR2 SVGIG (reference sequence). Trimming removed 2 bases from V and 0 bases from J, with 10 bases in between.

This chain links TRBV25-1 with TRBJ1-1; 10 bases map to TRBD1. CDR1 is MGHDK and CDR2 is SYGVNS in the germline V gene. CDR3 length: 14 residues. Trimming cost V 4 bases and J 7 bases; bases outside gene matches: 6. Here the CDR3 reads CASSGQGAYSEAFF. The CDR3 coding sequence is TGTGCCAGCAGTGGACAGGGGGCTTATAGTGAAGCTTTCTTT.

This chain joins TRBV7-6 and TRBJ2-3, with a tentative D call TRBD2 (5 bases). This CDR3 spans 16 amino acids. Trimming took 5 bases from V and 0 from J, leaving 15 bases between them. Germline lookup yields CDR1 SGHVS and CDR2 FNYEAQ. The CDR3 DNA sequence: TGTGCCAGCAGCCGACCGAGGGAAAAAAGCACAGATACGCAGTATTTT. Protein: CASSRPREKSTDTQYF. Full variable domain (outside the CDR3, taken from reference TRBV7-6 and TRBJ2-3): GAGVSQSPRYKVTKRGQDVALRCDPISGHVSLYWYRQALGQGPEFLTYFNYEAQQDKSGLPNDRFSAERPEGSISTLTIQRTEQRDSAMYRCASSRPREKSTDTQYFGPGTRLTVL.

The rearrangement links TRBV7-2 to TRBJ1-2, with TRBD1 matching 7 bases. The CDR3 is made up of 16 amino acids. In germline, CDR1 is SGHTA, CDR2 FQGNSA. With 5 bases clipped from V and 0 bases from J, the junction kept 9 bases outside the gene matches. The CDR3 loop is CASSVQGQRPNYGYTF. The DNA for the CDR3 is TGTGCCAGCAGCGTACAGGGGCAGAGGCCTAACTATGGCTACACCTTC.

The gene calls are TRBV28 and TRBJ1-2, with D possibly matching TRBD1 (6 bases). CDR3 size: 11 residues. Germline V CDR1 and CDR2: MDHEN, SYDVKM. Trimming pared 6 bases from V and 8 bases from J, leaving 10 bases between. CDR3 region: CASRDDRGYTF. CDR3 bases: TGTGCCAGCAGGGATGACAGGGGCTACACCTTC.

The CDR3 nucleotides are TGTGCCTGGAAGAGGGGGAGCGAGCAGTACTTC. This codes for CAWKRGSEQYF. The chain uses TRBV30 and TRBJ2-7; TRBD1 is a possible D gene (6 bases). V lost 4 bases, J lost 6 bases, and 10 bases lay in between. This CDR3 comprises 11 residues. Germline V CDR1 and CDR2: GTSNPN, SVGIG (reference sequence).

The chain recombines TRBV30 with TRBJ2-7, with D possibly being TRBD1 (5 bases). The germline V and J ends were trimmed by 8 bases and 2 bases, with 10 bases remaining between them. CDR1 is GTSNPN and CDR2 is SVGIG in the germline V gene (reference sequence). There are 11 residues in the CDR3. CDR3: CAREQAYEQYF. DNA of the CDR3: TGTGCCCGCGAACAGGCCTACGAGCAGTACTTC.

J is TRBJ2-7 and V is TRBV4-1; weak D call: TRBD2 (6 bases). CDR1 is MGHRA, CDR2 YSYEKL, per germline. V gave up 0 bases and J gave up 0 bases, with 15 bases separating them. The CDR3 totals 17 residues. This CDR3 reads CASSQDRGKGTSYEQYF. The CDR3 nucleotides are TGCGCCAGCAGCCAAGATCGGGGGAAGGGGACCTCCTACGAGCAGTACTTC.

The chain carries TRBV4-2 and TRBJ2-5, with D perhaps TRBD2 (6 bases). Trimming removed 1 base at V and 3 bases at J, with 9 bases between. The CDR3 consists of 14 residues. CDR1 and CDR2 (germline): LGHNA, YNFKEQ. Written as DNA, the CDR3 is TGTGCCAGCAGCCAAGTACTAGCAGAAGAGACCCAGTACTTC. It encodes CASSQVLAEETQYF.

The chain couples TRBV4-1 to TRBJ2-7; D is undetermined. V was shortened by 0 bases and J by 3 bases, with 3 bases between the two germline ends. Germline CDR1 is MGHRA and CDR2 is YSYEKL. The CDR3 consists of 12 residues. The CDR3 reads CASSQDLYEQYF. Here the CDR3 DNA reads TGCGCCAGCAGCCAAGATCTCTACGAGCAGTACTTC.

This chain links TRBV18 with TRBJ1-6; no firm D call. V gave up 3 bases and J gave up 7 bases, with 7 bases separating them. CDR3 length equals 13 residues. Germline V lookup: CDR1 KGHSH, CDR2 LQKENI. CDR3 nucleotides: TGTGCCAGCTCACCGGCCGAAAATTCACCCCTCCACTTT. This gives the protein CASSPAENSPLHF.

The genes are TRBV27 and TRBJ2-7; the match to TRBD1 covers 7 bases. V shed 6 bases, J shed 5 bases, and the junction held 13 bases outside the gene matches. The CDR3 runs to 15 residues. Looked up from germline, CDR1 is MNHEY and CDR2 is SMNVEV (reference sequence). CDR3 sequence: CASREKLTGFHEQYF. The CDR3 region has the DNA TGTGCCAGCAGGGAGAAACTGACAGGGTTCCACGAGCAGTACTTC.

V gene TRBV19 combines with J gene TRBJ2-2; 10 bases agree with TRBD1. In germline, CDR1 is LNHDA, CDR2 SQIVND (reference sequence). V gave up 2 bases and J gave up 8 bases; unmatched junction bases: 11. The CDR3 extends over 17 amino acids. CDR3 bases: TGTGCCAGTAGTATAAGACCCAGACAGGGGGCGAGGGGGGAGCTGTTTTTT. Its protein product is CASSIRPRQGARGELFF.